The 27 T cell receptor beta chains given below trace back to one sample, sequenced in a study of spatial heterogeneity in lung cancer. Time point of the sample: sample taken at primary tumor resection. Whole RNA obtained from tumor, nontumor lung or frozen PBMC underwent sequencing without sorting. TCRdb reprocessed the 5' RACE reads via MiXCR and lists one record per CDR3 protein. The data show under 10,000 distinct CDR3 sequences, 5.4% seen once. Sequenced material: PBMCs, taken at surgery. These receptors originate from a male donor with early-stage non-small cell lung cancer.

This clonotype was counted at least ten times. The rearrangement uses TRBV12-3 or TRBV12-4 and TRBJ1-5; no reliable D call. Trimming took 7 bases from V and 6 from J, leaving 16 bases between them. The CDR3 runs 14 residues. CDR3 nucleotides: TGTGCCAGCAATTCTGTAGGGCTTAGTCAGCCCCAGCATTTT. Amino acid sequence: CASNSVGLSQPQHF.

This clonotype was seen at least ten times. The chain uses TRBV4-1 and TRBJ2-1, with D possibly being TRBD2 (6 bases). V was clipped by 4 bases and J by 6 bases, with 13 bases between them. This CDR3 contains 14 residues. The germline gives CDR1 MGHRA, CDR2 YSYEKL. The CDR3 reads CASSLSGPSNEQFF. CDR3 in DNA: TGCGCCAGCAGCCTAAGCGGGCCGAGCAATGAGCAGTTCTTC.

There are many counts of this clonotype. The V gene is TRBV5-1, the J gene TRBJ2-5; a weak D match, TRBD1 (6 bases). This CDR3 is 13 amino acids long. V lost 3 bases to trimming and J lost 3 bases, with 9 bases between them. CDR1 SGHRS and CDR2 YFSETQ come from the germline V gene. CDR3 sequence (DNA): TGCGCCAGCAGCTGGACAGTTGAAGAGACCCAGTACTTC. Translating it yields CASSWTVEETQYF.

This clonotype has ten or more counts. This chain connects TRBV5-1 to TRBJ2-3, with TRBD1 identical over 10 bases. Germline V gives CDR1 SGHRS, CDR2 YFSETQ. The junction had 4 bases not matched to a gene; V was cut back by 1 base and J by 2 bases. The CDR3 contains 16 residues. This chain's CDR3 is CASSLMGQGSTDTQYF. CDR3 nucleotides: TGCGCCAGCAGCTTGATGGGACAGGGGTCCACAGATACGCAGTATTTT. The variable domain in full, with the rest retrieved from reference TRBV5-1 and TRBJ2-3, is KAGVTQTPRYLIKTRGQQVTLSCSPISGHRSVSWYQQTPGQGLQFLFEYFSETQRNKGNFPGRFSGRQFSNSRSEMNVSTLELGDSALYLCASSLMGQGSTDTQYFGPGTRLTVL.

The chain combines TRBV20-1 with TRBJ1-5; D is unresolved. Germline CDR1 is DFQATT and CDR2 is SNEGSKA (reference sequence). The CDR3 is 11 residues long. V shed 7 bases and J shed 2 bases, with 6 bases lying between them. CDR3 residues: CSVGGNQPQHF. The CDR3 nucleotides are TGCAGTGTCGGGGGCAATCAGCCCCAGCATTTT.

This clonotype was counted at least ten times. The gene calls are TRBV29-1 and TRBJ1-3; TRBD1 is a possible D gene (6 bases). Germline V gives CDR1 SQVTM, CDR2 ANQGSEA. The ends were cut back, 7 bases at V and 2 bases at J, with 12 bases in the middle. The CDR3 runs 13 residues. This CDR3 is CSATGYPGNTIYF. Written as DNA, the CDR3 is TGCAGCGCTACAGGGTATCCTGGAAACACCATATATTTT.

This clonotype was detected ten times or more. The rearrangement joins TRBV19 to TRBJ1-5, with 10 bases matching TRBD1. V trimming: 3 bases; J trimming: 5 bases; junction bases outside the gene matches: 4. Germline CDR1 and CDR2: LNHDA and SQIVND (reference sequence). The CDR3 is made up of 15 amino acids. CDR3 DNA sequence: TGTGCCAGTAGTATGCGGACAGGGGGGGATCAGCCCCAGCATTTT. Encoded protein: CASSMRTGGDQPQHF.

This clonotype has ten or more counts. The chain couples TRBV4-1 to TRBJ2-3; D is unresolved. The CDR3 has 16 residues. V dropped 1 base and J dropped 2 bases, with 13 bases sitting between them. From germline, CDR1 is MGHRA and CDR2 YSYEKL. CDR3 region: CASSQGSDGHTDTQYF. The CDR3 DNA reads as TGCGCCAGCAGCCAAGGGAGTGATGGGCACACAGATACGCAGTATTTT.

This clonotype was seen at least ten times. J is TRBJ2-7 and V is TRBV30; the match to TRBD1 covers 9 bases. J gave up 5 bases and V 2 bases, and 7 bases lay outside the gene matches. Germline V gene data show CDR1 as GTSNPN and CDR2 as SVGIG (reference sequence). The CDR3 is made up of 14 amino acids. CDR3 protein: CAWSQDRGWHEQYF. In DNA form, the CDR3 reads TGTGCCTGGAGTCAGGACAGGGGCTGGCACGAGCAGTACTTC.

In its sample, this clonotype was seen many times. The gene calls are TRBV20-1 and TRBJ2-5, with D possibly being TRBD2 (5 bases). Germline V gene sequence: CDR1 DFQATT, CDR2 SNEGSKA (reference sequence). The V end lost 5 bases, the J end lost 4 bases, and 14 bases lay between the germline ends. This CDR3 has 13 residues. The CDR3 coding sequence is TGCAGTGCTCACCGGGTTGGGAGAGAGACCCAGTACTTC. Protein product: CSAHRVGRETQYF.

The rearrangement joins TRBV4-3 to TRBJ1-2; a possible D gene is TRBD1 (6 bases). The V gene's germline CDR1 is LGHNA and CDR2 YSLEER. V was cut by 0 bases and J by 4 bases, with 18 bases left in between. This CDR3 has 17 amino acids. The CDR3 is CASSQDFGTNPIYGYTF. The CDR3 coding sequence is TGCGCCAGCAGCCAAGATTTTGGGACAAACCCAATCTATGGCTACACCTTC.

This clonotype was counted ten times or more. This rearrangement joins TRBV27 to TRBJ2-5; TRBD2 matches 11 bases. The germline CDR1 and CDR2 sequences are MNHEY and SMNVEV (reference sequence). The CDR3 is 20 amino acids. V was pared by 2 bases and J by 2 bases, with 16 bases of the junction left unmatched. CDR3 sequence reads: CASSLANSGGASRAQETQYF. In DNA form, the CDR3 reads TGTGCCAGCAGTTTAGCAAATAGCGGGGGGGCCAGCCGAGCTCAAGAGACCCAGTACTTC.

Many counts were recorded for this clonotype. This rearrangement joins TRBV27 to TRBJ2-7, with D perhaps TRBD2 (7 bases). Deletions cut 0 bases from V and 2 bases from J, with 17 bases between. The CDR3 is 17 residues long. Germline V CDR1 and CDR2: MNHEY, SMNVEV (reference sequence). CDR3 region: CASSLSGGREIPYEQYF. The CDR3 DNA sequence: TGTGCCAGCAGTTTATCGGGGGGGCGGGAGATCCCCTACGAGCAGTACTTC.

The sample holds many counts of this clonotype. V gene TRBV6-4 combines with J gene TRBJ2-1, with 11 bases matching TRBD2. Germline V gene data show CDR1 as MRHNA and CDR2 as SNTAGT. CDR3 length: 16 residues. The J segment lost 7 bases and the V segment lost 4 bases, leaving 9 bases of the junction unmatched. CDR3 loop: CASSARTSGSWNEQFF. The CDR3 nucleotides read TGTGCCAGCAGTGCCCGCACTAGCGGGAGTTGGAATGAGCAGTTCTTC.

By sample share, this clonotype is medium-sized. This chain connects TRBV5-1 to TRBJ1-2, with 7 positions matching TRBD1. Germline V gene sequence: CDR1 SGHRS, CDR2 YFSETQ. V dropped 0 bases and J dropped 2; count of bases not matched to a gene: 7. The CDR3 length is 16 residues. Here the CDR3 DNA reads TGCGCCAGCAGCTTGGCTACCCAGGGGGACAACTATGGCTACACCTTC. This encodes CASSLATQGDNYGYTF. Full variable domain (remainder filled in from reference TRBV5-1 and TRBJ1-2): KAGVTQTPRYLIKTRGQQVTLSCSPISGHRSVSWYQQTPGQGLQFLFEYFSETQRNKGNFPGRFSGRQFSNSRSEMNVSTLELGDSALYLCASSLATQGDNYGYTFGSGTRLTVV.

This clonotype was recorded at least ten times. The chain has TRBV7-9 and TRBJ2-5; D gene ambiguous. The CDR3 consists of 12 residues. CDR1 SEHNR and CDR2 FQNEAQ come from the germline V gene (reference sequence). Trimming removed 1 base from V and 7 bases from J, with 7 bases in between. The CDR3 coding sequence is TGTGCCAGCAGCTTAGAAAATTTGACCCAGTACTTC. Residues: CASSLENLTQYF. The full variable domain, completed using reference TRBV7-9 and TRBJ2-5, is DTGVSQNPRHKITKRGQNVTFRCDPISEHNRLYWYRQTLGQGPEFLTYFQNEAQLEKSRLLSDRFSAERPKGSFSTLEIQRTEQGDSAMYLCASSLENLTQYFGPGTRLLVL.

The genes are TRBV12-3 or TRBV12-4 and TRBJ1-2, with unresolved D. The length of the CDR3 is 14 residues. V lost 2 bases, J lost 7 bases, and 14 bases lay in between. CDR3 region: CASSLSPNTVGYTF. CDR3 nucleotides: TGTGCCAGCAGTTTATCCCCCAACACGGTTGGCTACACCTTC.

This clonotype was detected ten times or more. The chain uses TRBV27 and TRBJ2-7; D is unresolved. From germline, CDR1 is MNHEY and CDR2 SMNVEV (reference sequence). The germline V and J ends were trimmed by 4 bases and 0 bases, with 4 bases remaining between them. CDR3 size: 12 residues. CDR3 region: CASSSPSYEQYF. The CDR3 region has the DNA TGTGCCAGCAGTTCCCCCTCCTACGAGCAGTACTTC.

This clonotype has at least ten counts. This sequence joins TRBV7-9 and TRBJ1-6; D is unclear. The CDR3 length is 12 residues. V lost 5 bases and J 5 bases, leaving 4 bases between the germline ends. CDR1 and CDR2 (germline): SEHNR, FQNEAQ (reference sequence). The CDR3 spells CASSVNNSPLHF. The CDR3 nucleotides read TGTGCCAGCAGCGTTAATAATTCACCCCTCCACTTT.

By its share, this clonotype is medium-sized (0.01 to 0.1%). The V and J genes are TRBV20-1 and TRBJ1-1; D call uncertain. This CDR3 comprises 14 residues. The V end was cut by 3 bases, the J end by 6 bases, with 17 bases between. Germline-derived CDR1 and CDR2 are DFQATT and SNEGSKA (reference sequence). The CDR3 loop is CSARRVGSAAEAFF. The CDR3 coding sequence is TGCAGTGCTAGGAGAGTCGGGTCCGCGGCTGAAGCTTTCTTT.

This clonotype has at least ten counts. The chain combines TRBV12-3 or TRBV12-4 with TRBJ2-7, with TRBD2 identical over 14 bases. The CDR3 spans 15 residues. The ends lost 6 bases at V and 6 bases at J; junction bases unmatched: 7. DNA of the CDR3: TGTGCCAGCAGCGGCGGGACTAGCGGGAGTCGCGAGCAGTACTTC. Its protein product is CASSGGTSGSREQYF.

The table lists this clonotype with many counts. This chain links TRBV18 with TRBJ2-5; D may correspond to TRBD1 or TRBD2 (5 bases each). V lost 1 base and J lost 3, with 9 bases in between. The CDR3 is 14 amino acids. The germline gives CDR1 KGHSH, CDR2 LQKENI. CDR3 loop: CASSPRDAEETQYF. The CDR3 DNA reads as TGTGCCAGCTCACCACGGGACGCAGAAGAGACCCAGTACTTC.

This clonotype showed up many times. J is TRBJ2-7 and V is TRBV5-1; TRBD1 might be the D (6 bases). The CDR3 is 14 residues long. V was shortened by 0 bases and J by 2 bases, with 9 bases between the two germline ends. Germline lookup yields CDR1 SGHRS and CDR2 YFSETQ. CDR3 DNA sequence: TGCGCCAGCAGCTTGGAACAGGGACCCTACGAGCAGTACTTC. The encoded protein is CASSLEQGPYEQYF.

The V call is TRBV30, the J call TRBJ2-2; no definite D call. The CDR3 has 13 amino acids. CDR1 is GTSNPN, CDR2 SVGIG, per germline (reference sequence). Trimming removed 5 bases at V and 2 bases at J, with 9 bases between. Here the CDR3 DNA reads TGTGCCTGGTGTTCGGTTAACACCGGGGAGCTGTTTTTT. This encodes CAWCSVNTGELFF.

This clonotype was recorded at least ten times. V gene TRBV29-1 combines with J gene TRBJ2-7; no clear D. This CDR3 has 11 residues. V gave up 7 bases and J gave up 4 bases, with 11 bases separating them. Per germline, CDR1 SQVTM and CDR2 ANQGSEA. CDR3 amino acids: CSALTDYEQYF. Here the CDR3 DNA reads TGCAGCGCCCTGACTGATTACGAGCAGTACTTC.

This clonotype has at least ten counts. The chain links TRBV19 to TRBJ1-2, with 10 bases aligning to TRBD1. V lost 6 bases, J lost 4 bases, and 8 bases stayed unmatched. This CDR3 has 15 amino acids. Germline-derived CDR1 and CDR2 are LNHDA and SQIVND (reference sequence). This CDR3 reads CASSHRDRGRYGYTF. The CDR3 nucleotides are TGTGCCAGTAGCCACCGGGACAGGGGACGCTATGGCTACACCTTC.

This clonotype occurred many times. The CDR3 spells CASSGGEAYGKNIQYF. The CDR3 DNA sequence: TGTGCCAGCAGCGGCGGGGAGGCATATGGCAAAAACATTCAGTACTTC. V usage is TRBV9 and J usage is TRBJ2-4; TRBD2 might be the D (6 bases). CDR3 length: 16 residues. From germline, CDR1 is SGDLS and CDR2 YYNGEE. The ends were cut back, 3 bases at V and 3 bases at J, with 16 bases in the middle.